This T cell receptor (beta chain) was found in a study of blood T cell repertoires in COVID-19. Study-wide background: There were acute and convalescent COVID-19 samples, and they came from the United States, Italy and Spain. From T cells, B-cell-depleted T cells, or PBMCs came the material, which was cDNA or gDNA.

Methods used by the authors: For nucleated cells, counts were estimated from reference gene primer amplification. Sequenced by immunoSEQ multiplex PCR; TCRdb stores in-frame clones only, minus some. V, J and clone size were drawn from that table, and D and trimming were deduced from the DNA. The sample yields roughly 200,000 clones, roughly 85% seen once. In germline, CDR1 is LNHDA, CDR2 SQIVND (reference sequence). The J segment lost 6 bases and the V segment lost 6 bases, leaving 7 bases of the junction unmatched. The CDR3 length is 13 residues. The table lists this clone with a few counts. Sequencing was carried out using peripheral blood. This sequence was found in a human donor with active or convalescent COVID-19. The donor label of this sample is uncertain. V usage is TRBV19 and J usage is TRBJ1-2, with 7 bases matching TRBD1. In DNA form, the CDR3 reads TGTGCCAGTAGACCCCTGACAGGGAATGGCTACACCTTC. Translated: CASRPLTGNGYTF.